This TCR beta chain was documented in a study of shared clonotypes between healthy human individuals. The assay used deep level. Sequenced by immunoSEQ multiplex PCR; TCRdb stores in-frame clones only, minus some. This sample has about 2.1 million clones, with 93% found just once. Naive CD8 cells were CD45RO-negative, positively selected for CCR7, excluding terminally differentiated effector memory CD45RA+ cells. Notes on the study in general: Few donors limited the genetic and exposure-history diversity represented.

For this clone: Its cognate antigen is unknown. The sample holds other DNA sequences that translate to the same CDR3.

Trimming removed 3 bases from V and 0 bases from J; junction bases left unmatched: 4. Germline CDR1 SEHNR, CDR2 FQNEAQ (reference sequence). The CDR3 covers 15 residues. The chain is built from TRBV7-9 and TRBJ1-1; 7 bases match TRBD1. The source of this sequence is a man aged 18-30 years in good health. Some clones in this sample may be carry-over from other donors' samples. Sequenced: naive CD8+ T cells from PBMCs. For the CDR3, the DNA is TGTGCCAGCAGCTTGGCCCAGGGGGTGAACACTGAAGCTTTCTTT. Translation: CASSLAQGVNTEAFF.